These 3 T cell receptor beta chains came from one sample sequenced in a study of blood T cell repertoires in COVID-19. Only in-frame clones appear in the TCRdb table, and some are missing; sequencing was by immunoSEQ multiplex PCR. The sample contains about 69,000 clones, approximately 90% of which appear only once. The sample was peripheral blood. Receptor source: a woman aged 60-75 years with active COVID-19.

J is TRBJ1-5 and V is TRBV6-5, with 8 bases lining up with TRBD1. Unmatched junction bases numbered 4, after V lost 8 bases and J lost 1 base. Germline CDR1 and CDR2: MNHEY and SVGAGI. The CDR3 is 14 amino acids. The CDR3 region has the DNA TGTGCCAGCCGGACAGGGTTGAGCAATCAGCCCCAGCATTTT. It translates to CASRTGLSNQPQHF.

This sequence joins TRBV9 and TRBJ1-1, with D possibly being TRBD1 (6 bases). Germline V lookup: CDR1 SGDLS, CDR2 YYNGEE. Trimming pared 3 bases from V and 1 base from J, leaving 10 bases between. The length of the CDR3 is 14 residues. The CDR3 is CASSAGHPNTEAFF. CDR3 in DNA: TGTGCCAGCAGCGCGGGACACCCGAACACTGAAGCTTTCTTT.

The gene calls are TRBV5-6 and TRBJ2-1, with D possibly TRBD1 on 5 matching bases. V was shortened by 1 base and J by 2 bases, with 10 bases between the two germline ends. The CDR3 has 15 amino acids. Per the germline V gene, CDR1 is SGHDT and CDR2 is YYEEEE. The DNA of the CDR3 is TGTGCCAGCAGCTTGACACAGGTCACCTACAATGAGCAGTTCTTC. It encodes CASSLTQVTYNEQFF.